The 24 T cell receptor beta chains presented below share a single source sample, sequenced in a study of blood T cell repertoires in COVID-19. TCRdb's copy holds only in-frame clones and misses some; the assay was immunoSEQ multiplex PCR. This table holds approximately 170,000 clones, about nine tenths found once. Material for sequencing was peripheral blood. The source is a man in his sixties with active or convalescent COVID-19.

The chain uses TRBV14 and TRBJ1-2, with D unclear. The CDR3 runs to 15 residues. Germline V gene sequence: CDR1 SGHDN, CDR2 FVKESK. Between the trimmed V and J ends, which lost 4 bases and 5 bases, there was a span of 17 bases. In DNA form, the CDR3 reads TGTGCCAGCAGCCCGGCGGGCAGGAAAGGATATGGCTACACCTTC. Amino acid sequence: CASSPAGRKGYGYTF.

This clone is a singleton in its sample. V gene TRBV19 combines with J gene TRBJ1-3; unclear D gene. Trimming removed 7 bases at V and 0 bases at J, with 19 bases between. The CDR3 totals 17 residues. Germline CDR1 is LNHDA and CDR2 is SQIVND (reference sequence). The chain's CDR3 is CASTLSRSVTSGNTIYF. The CDR3, as DNA: TGTGCCAGTACCCTAAGTAGAAGCGTGACCTCTGGAAACACCATATATTTT.

The chain couples TRBV5-4 to TRBJ2-5; TRBD2 agrees at 8 bases. V dropped 1 base and J dropped 5; count of bases not matched to a gene: 4. The germline gives CDR1 SGHNT, CDR2 YYREEE (reference sequence). The CDR3 extends over 14 amino acids. CDR3 sequence: CASSLLASGETQYF. The CDR3 bases are TGTGCCAGCAGCTTGTTGGCTAGCGGGGAGACCCAGTACTTC.

The rearrangement joins TRBV5-1 to TRBJ1-2; 8 bases align to TRBD1. CDR1 and CDR2 from the germline V gene are SGHRS and YFSETQ. Unmatched junction bases numbered 1, after V lost 4 bases and J lost 5 bases. There are 12 residues in the CDR3. CDR3 coding DNA: TGCGCCAGCAGCGGACAGGGATATGGCTACACCTTC. It translates to CASSGQGYGYTF.

The chain links TRBV5-1 to TRBJ2-1; TRBD1 matches at 7 bases. Germline V CDR1 and CDR2: SGHRS, YFSETQ. The J segment lost 4 bases and the V segment lost 7 bases, leaving 8 bases of the junction unmatched. CDR3 length: 14 residues. Here the CDR3 reads CASSLGQVYNEQFF. The CDR3 DNA sequence: TGCGCCAGCTCCCTCGGACAGGTATACAATGAGCAGTTCTTC.

This sequence joins TRBV6-5 and TRBJ1-2, with TRBD1 identical over 10 bases. CDR3 length: 14 residues. The V and J ends lost 8 bases and 4 bases, in that order; junction bases with no gene match: 7. Germline loops: CDR1 MNHEY, CDR2 SVGAGI. This chain's CDR3 is CASDGQGDSYGYTF. In DNA, the CDR3 is TGTGCCAGCGACGGACAGGGGGACTCCTATGGCTACACCTTC.

The genes are TRBV19 and TRBJ2-1; a possible D gene is TRBD2 (5 bases). Germline CDR1 LNHDA, CDR2 SQIVND (reference sequence). The CDR3 runs 15 residues. V was cut by 3 bases and J by 0 bases, with 9 bases left in between. The CDR3 loop reads CASSIKRSSYNEQFF. CDR3 nucleotide sequence: TGTGCCAGTAGTATCAAGCGGAGCTCCTACAATGAGCAGTTCTTC.

This chain joins TRBV10-1 and TRBJ1-1; no definite D call. V gave up 8 bases and J gave up 0 bases, with 7 bases separating them. The germline CDR1 and CDR2 sequences are WNHNN and SYGVQD (reference sequence). The CDR3 consists of 12 residues. The CDR3 loop is CASGGMNTEAFF. The CDR3, as DNA: TGCGCCAGCGGAGGGATGAACACTGAAGCTTTCTTT.

V gene TRBV29-1 combines with J gene TRBJ2-1, with 11 bases identical to TRBD2. The CDR3 is 17 residues long. Per germline, CDR1 SQVTM and CDR2 ANQGSEA. Trimming took 6 bases from V and 8 from J; bases not matched to a gene: 18. CDR3 protein: CSVNPRLAGLDVDEQFF. CDR3 coding DNA: TGCAGCGTCAACCCCCGACTAGCGGGGTTAGATGTCGATGAGCAGTTCTTC.

This chain uses TRBV7-9 with TRBJ1-1; D may be TRBD1 (5 bases). This CDR3 is 14 amino acids long. Germline CDR1 and CDR2: SEHNR and FQNEAQ (reference sequence). The germline V and J ends were trimmed by 5 bases and 4 bases, with 14 bases remaining between them. This CDR3 is CASSPRDSSTEAFF. CDR3 in DNA: TGTGCCAGCAGCCCCCGGGACTCGAGCACTGAAGCTTTCTTT.

The table lists this clone with a count of one. The chain employs TRBV18 and TRBJ1-1; tentatively, D is TRBD1 (6 bases). The CDR3 has 15 amino acids. V lost 3 bases to trimming and J lost 3 bases, with 14 bases between them. Looked up from germline, CDR1 is KGHSH and CDR2 is LQKENI. The CDR3 region has the DNA TGTGCCAGCTCACCTATACAGGGTTGGGACACTGAAGCTTTCTTT. The encoded protein is CASSPIQGWDTEAFF.

The chain combines TRBV27 with TRBJ1-1, with 9 nucleotides matching TRBD1. V dropped 3 bases and J dropped 4; count of bases not matched to a gene: 9. Germline V gene sequence: CDR1 MNHEY, CDR2 SMNVEV (reference sequence). The CDR3 totals 16 residues. CDR3 DNA: TGTGCCAGCAGTTTCTCCGGGACAGGGAGAACCACTGAAGCTTTCTTT. This encodes CASSFSGTGRTTEAFF.

This chain links TRBV5-6 with TRBJ2-7, with TRBD2 matching over 10 bases. V trimming: 0 bases; J trimming: 0 bases; junction bases outside the gene matches: 9. The CDR3 is 18 residues long. The V gene's germline CDR1 is SGHDT and CDR2 YYEEEE. CDR3 sequence reads: CASSLELAGGGVSYEQYF. The CDR3 region has the DNA TGTGCCAGCAGCTTGGAATTAGCGGGAGGAGGGGTCTCCTACGAGCAGTACTTC.

The chain carries TRBV4-1 and TRBJ1-5; D is perhaps TRBD1 (5 bases). Per the germline V gene, CDR1 is MGHRA and CDR2 is YSYEKL. This CDR3 is built from 15 residues. The V gene lost 1 base and the J gene lost 7 bases, with 14 bases spanning the gap. The CDR3 reads CASSQVGAQRQPQHF. In DNA, the CDR3 is TGCGCCAGCAGCCAAGTTGGGGCACAGAGACAGCCCCAGCATTTT.

CDR3 region: CASSVGWEGSEQYF. In DNA form, the CDR3 reads TGTGCCAGCAGCGTAGGGTGGGAAGGGAGCGAGCAGTACTTC. The rearrangement joins TRBV9 to TRBJ2-7; possibly TRBD2 for D (5 bases). Trimming took off 0 bases at V and 6 bases at J, with 13 bases between the two ends. The CDR3 has 14 residues. CDR1 and CDR2 from the germline V gene are SGDLS and YYNGEE.

The V call is TRBV2, the J call TRBJ1-2; D is ambiguous. V lost 2 bases, J lost 3 bases, and 7 bases lay in between. The CDR3 is 13 residues long. Germline values: CDR1 SNHLY, CDR2 FYNNEI. CDR3 residues: CASSESRYYGYTF. As DNA, the CDR3 is TGTGCCAGCAGTGAAAGCCGGTACTATGGCTACACCTTC.

The chain combines TRBV7-2 with TRBJ1-1, with D possibly matching TRBD1 (6 bases). Germline loops: CDR1 SGHTA, CDR2 FQGNSA. The CDR3 is made up of 16 amino acids. Trimming shortened V by 2 bases and J by 0 bases, and 13 bases separated the two germline ends. The CDR3 DNA reads TGTGCCAGCAGCTTAAATCCCACAGGGTTGAACACTGAAGCTTTCTTT. This translates into CASSLNPTGLNTEAFF.

The chain recombines TRBV18 with TRBJ1-1; D possibly corresponds to TRBD1 (6 bases). The germline CDR1 and CDR2 sequences are KGHSH and LQKENI. This CDR3 comprises 13 residues. The ends were cut back, 5 bases at V and 6 bases at J, with 13 bases in the middle. CDR3 bases: TGTGCCAGCTCAATTCAGGGGAGGGCTGAAGCTTTCTTT. Amino acids: CASSIQGRAEAFF.

The chain employs TRBV6-5 and TRBJ1-2; 9 bases line up with TRBD1. Germline-derived CDR1 and CDR2 are MNHEY and SVGAGI. CDR3 length: 14 residues. The J segment lost 4 bases and the V segment lost 5 bases, leaving 5 bases of the junction unmatched. The CDR3 here is CASSLGQGTYGYTF. The CDR3 DNA follows: TGTGCCAGCAGTCTCGGACAGGGGACCTATGGCTACACCTTC.

The genes are TRBV28 and TRBJ1-1, with D possibly TRBD1 on 5 matching bases. The CDR3 runs 14 residues. From germline, CDR1 is MDHEN and CDR2 SYDVKM. Deletions cut 4 bases from V and 3 bases from J, with 12 bases between. The CDR3 DNA is TGTGCCAGCAGTTCACCAGGAGGGGACACTGAAGCTTTCTTT. Translation gives CASSSPGGDTEAFF.

This clone was seen a single time. The chain uses TRBV28 and TRBJ1-2; the D is unclear. CDR1 MDHEN and CDR2 SYDVKM come from the germline V gene. The V end lost 5 bases, the J end lost 4 bases, and 5 bases lay between the germline ends. This CDR3 spans 11 amino acids. The CDR3: CASSELYGYTF. CDR3 in DNA: TGTGCCAGCAGTGAGCTCTATGGCTACACCTTC.

The chain recombines TRBV11-3 with TRBJ1-1; TRBD1 might be the D (5 bases). The V gene's germline CDR1 is SGHNT and CDR2 YENEEA. V was trimmed by 5 bases and J by 3 bases, leaving 10 bases between them. The CDR3 consists of 13 residues. CDR3 region: CASSRGADTEAFF. DNA for the CDR3: TGTGCCAGCAGCAGGGGCGCGGACACTGAAGCTTTCTTT.

The CDR3: CASGRMRGGYTF. As DNA, the CDR3 is TGTGCCAGCGGCCGAATGAGAGGTGGCTACACCTTC. This chain uses TRBV12-3 or TRBV12-4 with TRBJ1-2; D is ambiguous. The ends were cut back, 8 bases at V and 7 bases at J, with 14 bases in the middle. The CDR3 is made up of 12 amino acids.

The chain uses TRBV12-5 and TRBJ1-2; 7 bases are a match to TRBD1. Per germline, CDR1 LGHNT and CDR2 FRNRAP. After removal of 4 bases from V and 5 bases from J, the junction contained 4 bases not matched to a gene. The CDR3 is 13 amino acids. This CDR3 is CASGWMTGYGYTF. Written as DNA, the CDR3 is TGTGCTAGTGGTTGGATGACAGGGTATGGCTACACCTTC. The variable domain in full, completed from reference TRBV12-5 and TRBJ1-2, reads DARVTQTPRHKVTEMGQEVTMRCQPILGHNTVFWYRQTMMQGLELLAYFRNRAPLDDSGMPKDRFSAEMPDATLATLKIQPSEPRDSAVYFCASGWMTGYGYTFGSGTRLTVV.